This TCR beta chain was sequenced for a study of tumor and adjacent non-tumor tissue in lung cancer (dated by TCRdb to 2016 to 2018). Notes on the research overall: The cohort included more than 9 adenocarcinoma, a couple of squamous cell carcinoma and 1 small cell lung cancer patients. The approximately 15 enrolled patients, of whom around 10 were men and 5 were women, were aged about 30 to 85 years and were diagnosed with TNM stage I to III disease. Sequencing produced 130 million or so productive TCRbeta reads in total, an average of approximately 4.5 million reads per sample. The study compared bulk TCRbeta repertoires between lung tumor tissue and matched distant non-tumor lung tissue from 15 or so lung cancer patients. More than 25 paired specimens, one tumor and one normal lung sample per patient, were profiled by TCRbeta CDR3 sequencing.

Bulk unsorted tissue served as the source for RNA extraction, and RNA quality was assessed using a NanoDrop ND-1000 and an Agilent 2100. Newly diagnosed lung cancer patients without prior chemotherapy who had been admitted for thoracic surgery in China between August and November 2014 were enrolled as donors. Patients with previous radiotherapy or chemotherapy, or with another concurrent cancer, were excluded from the study. Pieces of surgical tissue measuring roughly 1-2.2 cm3 were kept in RNAlater solution and held at -80 degrees C until needed. In this sample, this clonotype turned up a few times. Its antigen target is currently unknown. Per-nucleotide qualities are absent, and no much larger clonotype sits a single base away. Points the paper makes about the study in general: Neither the sequencing platform nor unique molecular identifiers are named or mentioned anywhere in the methods. TCR diversity was significantly higher in younger patients, and higher tumor TCR diversity was associated with shorter overall and disease-free survival. Because peripheral blood was not sequenced, the blood TCRbeta repertoires of the lung cancer patients in the study went unexamined. The top 100 clones made up a significantly larger cumulative share of the repertoire in normal lung than in tumor tissue. TCR diversity (inverse Simpson) was significantly higher in tumor than in normal lung tissue (roughly 430 vs 170, P = 0.0075, Mann-Whitney U test). With only roughly 15 patients in the cohort, the authors noted that larger samples and more detailed clinical data are needed.

The protocol used for the library was multiplex PCR. The sequencing machine was an Illumina HiSeq 2500. TCRbeta libraries were built by three rounds of nested PCR using primers (Table S4), following protocols modified from ARM-PCR. PCR products of 200-500 bp were gel-excised and purified with the QIAquick gel extraction kit before sequencing. The study's own analysis went as follows. Trimmomatic was used to clean the reads, FLASH merged the cleaned reads into complete CDR3 sequences, and MiTCR assigned the sequences to V(D)J germline segments. VDJtools was used to compute clonal diversity as the inverse Simpson's index. In-frame sequences without a premature stop codon were defined as productive reads. TCRdb redid the processing of the public reads, applying fastp at Q25 and MiXCR, and retained in-frame beta chains. Each record represents a unique CDR3 protein, reported with the most common genes and DNA among its rows. TCRdb, not the original authors, processed these V and J calls. Within this sample are around 140,000 distinct CDR3 sequences, with around 60% of them counted one time only. The ten largest clones represent about 20% of the sample.

From the cysteine through the phenylalanine, the CDR3 covers 15 amino acids. Solely the CDR3 DNA is kept, with 45 bases framed from the first base. V is pared back by 1 base and J by 0 bases, with 13 bases lying between the germline termini. CDR1 DFQATT and CDR2 SNEGSKA were looked up in the germline V gene (reference sequence). This TCR derives from a man in his 60s with small cell lung cancer. The sequenced sample was lung tumor tissue. This receptor chain uses TRBV20-1 and TRBJ2-7; no D segment can be confidently identified. The CDR3 sequence is CSARAPGLSSYEQYF. The DNA sequence follows: TGCAGTGCTAGAGCCCCCGGGCTCTCCTCCTACGAGCAGTACTTC.